These 16 T cell receptor beta chains share one sample of origin, sequenced in a study of OX40 agonist ivuxolimab in advanced cancers. Only in-frame clones appear in the TCRdb table, and some are missing; sequencing was by immunoSEQ multiplex PCR. Altogether nearly 50,000 clones are present, about 88% being singletons, with the ten largest covering around 0.6%. The source material was CD4+ or CD8+ T cells sorted from blood, sampled in a trial of the OX40 agonist ivuxolimab. The origin of the receptors is an adult with an advanced solid tumor such as melanoma, head and neck, liver or kidney cancer.

This chain links TRBV19 with TRBJ1-3; D gene uncertain. V was pared by 6 bases and J by 2 bases, with 11 bases between. The CDR3 is made up of 14 amino acids. Per the germline V gene, CDR1 is LNHDA and CDR2 is SQIVND (reference sequence). This CDR3 reads CASSLGLTGNTIYF. The CDR3 DNA reads TGTGCCAGTAGCCTCGGGCTTACTGGAAACACCATATATTTT.

This rearrangement joins TRBV18 to TRBJ2-7; D gene unclear. Germline V gene data show CDR1 as KGHSH and CDR2 as LQKENI. Deletions cut 1 base from V and 1 base from J, with 8 bases between. This CDR3 has 14 residues. CDR3 residues: CASSPRGDSYEQYF. CDR3 DNA: TGTGCCAGCTCACCACGTGGGGATTCCTACGAGCAGTACTTC.

The rearrangement links TRBV20-1 to TRBJ2-1, with no clear D. The CDR3 contains 11 residues. Deletions cut 3 bases from V and 5 bases from J, with 5 bases between. Germline V CDR1 and CDR2: DFQATT, SNEGSKA (reference sequence). CDR3 in amino acids: CSASRDNEQFF. The CDR3 DNA is TGCAGTGCTAGTCGGGACAATGAGCAGTTCTTC.

The sample holds one count of this clone. The chain links TRBV6-1 to TRBJ1-4; possibly TRBD1 for D (5 bases). The CDR3 spans 12 residues. Germline V gene lookup returns CDR1 MNHNS and CDR2 SASEGT. The V end was cut by 10 bases, the J end by 8 bases, with 14 bases between. DNA of the CDR3: TGTGCCACTAACGCCGGGGGGGAAAAACTGTTTTTT. As protein: CATNAGGEKLFF.

The chain joins TRBV6-1 to TRBJ1-1; possibly TRBD1 for D (5 bases). Germline loops: CDR1 MNHNS, CDR2 SASEGT. V was shortened by 2 bases and J by 0 bases, with 16 bases between the two germline ends. The CDR3 has 17 amino acids. This CDR3 reads CASSEYLRTFLNTEAFF. The CDR3, as DNA: TGTGCCAGCAGTGAATATCTTAGGACATTCCTGAACACTGAAGCTTTCTTT.

This chain uses TRBV5-1 with TRBJ2-1; TRBD2 might be the D (5 bases). The CDR3 totals 15 residues. Germline values: CDR1 SGHRS, CDR2 YFSETQ. Between the trimmed V and J ends, which lost 0 bases and 5 bases, there was a span of 12 bases. The CDR3 nucleotides read TGCGCCAGCAGCTTGGACCTGCGGGTAAACAATGAGCAGTTCTTC. Its protein is CASSLDLRVNNEQFF.

This clone occurred a few times. The V call is TRBV18, the J call TRBJ2-2; D gene uncertain. The ends were cut back, 5 bases at V and 0 bases at J, with 7 bases in the middle. The CDR3 totals 14 residues. CDR1 and CDR2 (germline): KGHSH, LQKENI. CDR3 bases: TGTGCCAGCTCAGCCGTAGCGAACACCGGGGAGCTGTTTTTT. Translating gives CASSAVANTGELFF.

The V call is TRBV2, the J call TRBJ2-7, with no clear D. CDR1 is SNHLY and CDR2 is FYNNEI in the germline V gene. CDR3 length: 13 residues. Between the trimmed V and J ends, which lost 5 bases and 0 bases, there was a span of 8 bases. CDR3 region: CASSWHSSYEQYF. CDR3 coding DNA: TGTGCCAGCAGTTGGCATAGCTCCTACGAGCAGTACTTC.

The chain employs TRBV4-1 and TRBJ2-1, with 11 bases fitting TRBD1. Trimming cost V 2 bases and J 8 bases; bases outside gene matches: 17. The CDR3 runs to 19 residues. Germline values: CDR1 MGHRA, CDR2 YSYEKL. CDR3 loop: CASSQWGAGDRGFFDEQFF. CDR3 in DNA: TGCGCCAGCAGCCAATGGGGGGCTGGGGACAGGGGGTTTTTCGATGAGCAGTTCTTC.

This clone was counted once. The chain links TRBV14 to TRBJ2-2, with D hard to call. CDR3 size: 15 residues. V was clipped by 4 bases and J by 0 bases, with 9 bases between them. Germline CDR1 reads SGHDN; CDR2 reads FVKESK. CDR3 residues: CASSPRLTNTGELFF. In DNA, the CDR3 is TGTGCCAGCAGCCCCAGACTCACGAACACCGGGGAGCTGTTTTTT.

V usage is TRBV13 and J usage is TRBJ2-3; 12 bases agree with TRBD2. Germline lookup yields CDR1 PRHDT and CDR2 FYEKMQ (reference sequence). The J segment lost 3 bases and the V segment lost 0 bases, leaving 4 bases of the junction unmatched. The CDR3 is 17 amino acids. CDR3 bases: TGTGCCAGCAGCTTAGGGACTAGCGGGAGTGGGACAGATACGCAGTATTTT. Translation: CASSLGTSGSGTDTQYF.

The rearrangement uses TRBV10-2 and TRBJ2-2, with D maybe TRBD1 (6 bases). Looked up from germline, CDR1 is WSHSY and CDR2 is SAAADI. Trimming took off 6 bases at V and 0 bases at J, with 11 bases between the two ends. The CDR3 runs to 15 residues. In nucleotides, the CDR3 is TGCGCCAGCAGACAGGGAGCCGCGAACACCGGGGAGCTGTTTTTT. The encoded protein is CASRQGAANTGELFF.

This clone occurred once. V gene TRBV9 combines with J gene TRBJ2-7, with a possible D match to TRBD2 (5 bases). CDR1 is SGDLS and CDR2 is YYNGEE in the germline V gene. The CDR3 totals 15 residues. V lost 0 bases to trimming and J lost 0 bases, with 10 bases between them. The CDR3 is CASSVGAGLSYEQYF. In nucleotides, the CDR3 is TGTGCCAGCAGCGTAGGGGCGGGCCTCTCCTACGAGCAGTACTTC. Full variable domain (outside the CDR3, taken from reference TRBV9 and TRBJ2-7): DSGVTQTPKHLITATGQRVTLRCSPRSGDLSVYWYQQSLDQGLQFLIQYYNGEERAKGNILERFSAQQFPDLHSELNLSSLELGDSALYFCASSVGAGLSYEQYFGPGTRLTVT.

The V and J genes are TRBV10-2 and TRBJ1-6, with TRBD1 matching over 7 bases. The CDR3 extends over 16 amino acids. V lost 6 bases and J lost 6; bases outside the gene matches: 11. Germline assignment: CDR1 WSHSY and CDR2 SAAADI. CDR3 amino acids: CASRPNPGTANSPLHF. The CDR3 nucleotides are TGCGCCAGCAGACCCAACCCCGGGACAGCTAATTCACCCCTCCACTTT.

The gene calls are TRBV7-3 and TRBJ2-3; 7 bases are shared with TRBD1. Trimming took 3 bases from V and 2 from J; bases not matched to a gene: 2. This CDR3 has 14 residues. Germline values: CDR1 SGHTA, CDR2 FQGTGA. DNA of the CDR3: TGTGCCAGCAGCTTTGGACAGGACACAGATACGCAGTATTTT. Protein product: CASSFGQDTDTQYF.

The table lists this clone with a few counts. The rearrangement joins TRBV10-3 to TRBJ1-3, with 8 positions matching TRBD1. The CDR3 length is 19 residues. With 4 bases clipped from V and 0 bases from J, the junction kept 14 bases outside the gene matches. The germline V gene has CDR1 ENHRY and CDR2 SYGVKD. CDR3 region: CAISGSRQGNFGSGNTIYF. The CDR3 nucleotides are TGTGCCATCAGTGGATCGAGACAGGGGAATTTCGGCTCTGGAAACACCATATATTTT.